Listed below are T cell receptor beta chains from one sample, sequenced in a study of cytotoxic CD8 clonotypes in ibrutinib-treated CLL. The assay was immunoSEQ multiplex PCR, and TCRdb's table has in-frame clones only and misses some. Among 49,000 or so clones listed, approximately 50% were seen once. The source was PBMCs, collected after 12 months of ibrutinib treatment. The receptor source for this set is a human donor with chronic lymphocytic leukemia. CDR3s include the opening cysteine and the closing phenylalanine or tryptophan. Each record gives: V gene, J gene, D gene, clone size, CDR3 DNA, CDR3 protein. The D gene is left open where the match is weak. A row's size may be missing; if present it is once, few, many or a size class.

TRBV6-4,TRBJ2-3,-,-,TGTGCCAGCAGTGCCAGGGAATCGGATACGCAGTATTTT,CASSARESDTQYF
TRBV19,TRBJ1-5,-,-,TGTGCCAGTAGTATCAGGACCGGGTCCTACAATCAGCCCCAGCATTTT,CASSIRTGSYNQPQHF
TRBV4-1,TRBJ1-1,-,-,TGCGCCAGCAGCCTCCAAGGGGGGGGTCTTTCTGAAGCTTTCTTT,CASSLQGGGLSEAFF
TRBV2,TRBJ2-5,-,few,TGTGCCAGCAGCTTGGGCAGGGGCTATGAGACCCAGTACTTC,CASSLGRGYETQYF
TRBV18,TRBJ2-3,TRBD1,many,TGTGCCAGCTCACCGGGACAGGGCACAGATACGCAGTATTTT,CASSPGQGTDTQYF
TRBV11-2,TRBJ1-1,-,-,TGTGCCAGCAGCTTCGGTCTGGGTTCAGCTTTCTTT,CASSFGLGSAFF
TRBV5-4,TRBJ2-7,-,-,TGTGCCAGCAGCTTGGCGGTCGGGGAAGAGGCCTACGAGCAGTACTTC,CASSLAVGEEAYEQYF
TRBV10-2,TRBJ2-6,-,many,TGCGCCAGCAGTGAAGGTCGTGGGGTCTCTGGGGCCAACGTCCTGACTTTC,CASSEGRGVSGANVLTF
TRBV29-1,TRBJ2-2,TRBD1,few,TGCAGCGTAGGTGACAGGGGGCGGAACACCGGGGAGCTGTTTTTT,CSVGDRGRNTGELFF
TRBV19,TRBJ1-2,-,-,TGTGCCAGTAGTATTCTGGGAGAGTATGGCTACACCTTC,CASSILGEYGYTF
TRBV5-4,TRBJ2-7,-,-,TGTGCCAGCAGCTCGCCAGGGACGGGAGAATCCTACGAGCAGTACTTC,CASSSPGTGESYEQYF
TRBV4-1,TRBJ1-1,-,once,TGCGCCAGCAGCTCAGGGTCGGGGTCCTTATTCACTGAAGCTTTCTTT,CASSSGSGSLFTEAFF
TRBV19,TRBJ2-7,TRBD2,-,TGTGCCAGTAGTAGGGGGGGAGCCTACGAGCAGTACTTC,CASSRGGAYEQYF
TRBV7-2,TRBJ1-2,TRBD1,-,TGTGCCAGCAGCCGGTCAGGACAGGGGTCCTATGGCTACACCTTC,CASSRSGQGSYGYTF
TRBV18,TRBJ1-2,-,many,TGTGCCAGCTCACCAAGGGGACAATCAAGAATTAGCTACACCTTC,CASSPRGQSRISYTF
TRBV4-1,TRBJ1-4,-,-,TGCGCCAGCAGCTCGGACACCCGGGGGGAAAAACTGTTTTTT,CASSSDTRGEKLFF
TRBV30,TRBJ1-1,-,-,TGTGCCTGGTCCCGGGGTATGGACACTGAAGCTTTCTTT,CAWSRGMDTEAFF
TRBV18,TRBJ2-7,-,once,TGTGCCAGCTCACCGAGGCCCGAGGTCTCCGAGCAGTACTTC,CASSPRPEVSEQYF
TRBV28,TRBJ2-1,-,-,TGTGCCAGCAGACGCACAAGCTACAATGAGCAGTTCTTC,CASRRTSYNEQFF
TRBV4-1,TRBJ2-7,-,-,TGCGCCAGCAGCCAACCTTACGGGTACGAGCAGTACTTC,CASSQPYGYEQYF
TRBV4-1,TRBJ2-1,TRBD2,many,TGCGCCAGCAGCCAATGGACTAGCGGGCTCAATGAGCAGTTCTTC,CASSQWTSGLNEQFF
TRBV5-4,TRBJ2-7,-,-,TGTGCCAGCAGCTTGGGCGGAGCTACCCCCTACGAGCAGTACTTC,CASSLGGATPYEQYF
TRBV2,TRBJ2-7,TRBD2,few,TGTGCCAGCAGTGAAGCGGGAGGGCTTGGGGAGCAGTACTTC,CASSEAGGLGEQYF
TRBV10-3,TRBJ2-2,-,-,TGTGCCATCAGAAGTACCGGGGAGCTGTTTTTT,CAIRSTGELFF
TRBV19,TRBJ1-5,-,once,TGTGCCAGTAGTATCTGGGACTCTGGGCCCCAGCATTTT,CASSIWDSGPQHF
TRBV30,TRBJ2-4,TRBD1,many,TGTGCCTGGAGTTCCGGGACAGGGTTTTACATTCAGTACTTC,CAWSSGTGFYIQYF
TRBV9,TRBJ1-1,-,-,TGTGCCAGCAGCCCCATCCCCGGGGAAGCTTTCTTT,CASSPIPGEAFF
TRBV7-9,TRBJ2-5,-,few,TGTGCCAGCAGCTTAGATGGTGAGACCCAGTACTTC,CASSLDGETQYF
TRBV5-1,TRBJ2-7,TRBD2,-,TGCGCCAGCAGTTCGCTCCGCGGAGCGGCCGGGGGGAGCGAGCAGTACTTC,CASSSLRGAAGGSEQYF
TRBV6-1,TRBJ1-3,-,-,TGTGCCAGCGGAACCCAACCCGGGTCTGGAAACACCATATATTTT,CASGTQPGSGNTIYF
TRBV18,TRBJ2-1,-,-,TGTGCCAGCTCATGGAGAGATGAGCAGTTCTTC,CASSWRDEQFF
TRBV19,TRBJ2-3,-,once,TGTGCCAGTAAGGATGGGGGGAGAGCGGATACGCAGTATTTT,CASKDGGRADTQYF
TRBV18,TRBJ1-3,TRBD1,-,TGTGCCAGCTCACCCACTAGGACAGGTGGACACACCATATATTTT,CASSPTRTGGHTIYF
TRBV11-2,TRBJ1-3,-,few,TGTGCCAGCAACCCAGGTATCCTCTCTGGAAACACCATATATTTT,CASNPGILSGNTIYF
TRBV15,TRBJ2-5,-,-,TGTGCCACCAGCAGAGAACCGAGTCACCAAGAGACCCAGTACTTC,CATSREPSHQETQYF
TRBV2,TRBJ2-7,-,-,TGTGCCAGCAGTTATTACGAGCAGTACTTC,CASSYYEQYF
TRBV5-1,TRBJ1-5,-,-,TGCGCCAGCAGCTTGGGGGGTGCAGGTCAGCCCCAGCATTTT,CASSLGGAGQPQHF
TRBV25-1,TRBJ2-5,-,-,TGTGCCAGCAGTGAACCCAGAGTCAGCCAAGAGACCCAGTACTTC,CASSEPRVSQETQYF
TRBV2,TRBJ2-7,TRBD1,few,TGTGCCAGCAGTCCCCAACGGTTGGACAGGGGGCACAGGTTTGGCTACGAGCAGTACTTC,CASSPQRLDRGHRFGYEQYF
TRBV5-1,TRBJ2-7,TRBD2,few,TGCGCCAGCAGCTTCGATCTAGCGGGAGGGCCCGCCTACGAGCAGTACTTC,CASSFDLAGGPAYEQYF
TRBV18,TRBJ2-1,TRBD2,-,TGTGCCAGCTCACCAAAGACTAGCGGAAACTCCTACAATGAGCAGTTCTTC,CASSPKTSGNSYNEQFF